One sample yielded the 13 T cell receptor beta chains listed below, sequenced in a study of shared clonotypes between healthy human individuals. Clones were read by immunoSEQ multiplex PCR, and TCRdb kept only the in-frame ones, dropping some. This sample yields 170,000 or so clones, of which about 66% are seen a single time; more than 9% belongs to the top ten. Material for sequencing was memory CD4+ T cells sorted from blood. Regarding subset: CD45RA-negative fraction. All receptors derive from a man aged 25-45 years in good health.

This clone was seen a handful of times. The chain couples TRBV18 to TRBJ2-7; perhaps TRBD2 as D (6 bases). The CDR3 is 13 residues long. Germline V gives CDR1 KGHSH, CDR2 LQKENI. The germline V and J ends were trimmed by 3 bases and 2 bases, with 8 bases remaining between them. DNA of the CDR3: TGTGCCAGCTCACCGCGGAGGGCCTACGAGCAGTACTTC. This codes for CASSPRRAYEQYF.

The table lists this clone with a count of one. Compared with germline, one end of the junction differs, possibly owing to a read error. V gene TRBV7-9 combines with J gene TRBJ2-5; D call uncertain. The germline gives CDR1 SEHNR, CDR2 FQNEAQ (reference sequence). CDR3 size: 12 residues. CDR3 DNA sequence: TGTGCCAGCAGCTTTGCTCAAGGGACCCAGTACTTC. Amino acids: CASSFAQGTQYF.

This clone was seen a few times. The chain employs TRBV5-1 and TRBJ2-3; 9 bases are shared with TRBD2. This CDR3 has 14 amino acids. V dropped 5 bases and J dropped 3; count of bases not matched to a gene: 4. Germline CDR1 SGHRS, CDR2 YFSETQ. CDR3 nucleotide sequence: TGCGCCAGCAGTTTGACTAGCGGTACAGATACGCAGTATTTT. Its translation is CASSLTSGTDTQYF.

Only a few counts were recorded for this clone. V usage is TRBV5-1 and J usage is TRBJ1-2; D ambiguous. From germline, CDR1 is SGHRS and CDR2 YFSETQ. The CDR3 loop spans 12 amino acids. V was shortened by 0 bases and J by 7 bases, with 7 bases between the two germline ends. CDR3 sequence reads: CASSLEAAGYTF. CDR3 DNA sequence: TGCGCCAGCAGCTTGGAGGCAGCTGGCTACACCTTC.

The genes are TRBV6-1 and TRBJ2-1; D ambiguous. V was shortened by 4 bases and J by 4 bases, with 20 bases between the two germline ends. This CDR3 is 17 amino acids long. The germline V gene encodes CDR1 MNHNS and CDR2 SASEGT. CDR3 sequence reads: CASSVGVAASRYNEQFF. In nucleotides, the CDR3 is TGTGCCAGCAGTGTTGGGGTAGCAGCTTCGCGGTACAATGAGCAGTTCTTC.

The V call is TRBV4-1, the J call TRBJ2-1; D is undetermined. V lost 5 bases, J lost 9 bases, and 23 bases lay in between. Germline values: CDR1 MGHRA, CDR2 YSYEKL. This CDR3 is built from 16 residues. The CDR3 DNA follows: TGCGCCAGCAGCGCCAGGACGGCTGTCCTGAGCATTGAGCAGTTCTTC. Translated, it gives CASSARTAVLSIEQFF.

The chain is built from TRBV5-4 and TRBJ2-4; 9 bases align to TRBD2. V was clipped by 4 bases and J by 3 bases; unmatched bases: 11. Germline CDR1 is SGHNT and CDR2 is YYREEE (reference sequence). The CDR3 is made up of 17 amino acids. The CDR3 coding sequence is TGTGCCAGCAGCCACGGTGTTGCGGGAGGGTACAAAAACATTCAGTACTTC. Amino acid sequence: CASSHGVAGGYKNIQYF.

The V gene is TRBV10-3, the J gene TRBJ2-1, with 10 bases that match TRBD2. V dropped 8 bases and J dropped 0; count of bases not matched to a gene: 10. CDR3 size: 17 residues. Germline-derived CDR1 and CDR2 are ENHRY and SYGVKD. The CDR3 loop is CAISWTSGISSYNEQFF. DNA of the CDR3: TGTGCCATCTCTTGGACTAGCGGAATCAGCTCCTACAATGAGCAGTTCTTC.

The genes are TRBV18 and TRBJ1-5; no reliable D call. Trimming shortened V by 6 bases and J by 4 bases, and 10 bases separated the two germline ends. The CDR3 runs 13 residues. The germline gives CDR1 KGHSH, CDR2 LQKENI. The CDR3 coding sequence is TGTGCCAGCTCCGGAGATCGGAATCAGCCCCAGCATTTT. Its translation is CASSGDRNQPQHF.

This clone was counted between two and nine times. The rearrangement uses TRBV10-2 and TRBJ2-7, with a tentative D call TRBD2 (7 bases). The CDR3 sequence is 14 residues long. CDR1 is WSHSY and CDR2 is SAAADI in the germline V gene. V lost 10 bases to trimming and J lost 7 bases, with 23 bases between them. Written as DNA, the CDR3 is TGCGCCATCAGGGGATCAGGGGAGGGCCGGGAGCAGTACTTC. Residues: CAIRGSGEGREQYF.

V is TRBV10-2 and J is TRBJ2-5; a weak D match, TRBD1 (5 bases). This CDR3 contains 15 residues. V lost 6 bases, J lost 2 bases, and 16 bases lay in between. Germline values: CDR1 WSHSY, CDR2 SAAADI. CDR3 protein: CASRSTVTVQETQYF. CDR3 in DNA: TGCGCCAGCAGATCTACCGTGACAGTTCAAGAGACCCAGTACTTC.

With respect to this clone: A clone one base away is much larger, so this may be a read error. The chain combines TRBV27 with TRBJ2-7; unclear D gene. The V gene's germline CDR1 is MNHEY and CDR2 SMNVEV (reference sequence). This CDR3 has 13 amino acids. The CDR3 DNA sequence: TGTGCCAGTGCAATTAACTCCCTGTCCGAGCAGTGCTTC. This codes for CASAINSLSEQCF.

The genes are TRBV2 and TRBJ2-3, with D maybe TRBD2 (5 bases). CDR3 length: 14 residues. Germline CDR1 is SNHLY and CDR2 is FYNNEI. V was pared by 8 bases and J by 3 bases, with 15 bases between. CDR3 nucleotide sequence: TGTGCCAGCCTCAAATTCGTAGCGACAGATACGCAGTATTTT. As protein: CASLKFVATDTQYF.